A single sample is the source of the 8 T cell receptor beta chains below, sequenced in a study of CD8 T cells in Susac syndrome. Reverse transcription of about 0.5 to 1 ug RNA used random hexamers. Each CDR3 protein gets one entry after TCRdb re-called the immunoSEQ multiplex PCR reads with MiXCR. The table lists under 250,000 distinct CDR3 sequences, roughly 95% of them singletons. What was sequenced was CD4+ T cells from PBMCs. These receptors were collected from a human donor with multiple sclerosis.

This chain joins TRBV30 and TRBJ2-5, with TRBD1 identical over 7 bases. V shed 2 bases, J shed 4 bases, and the junction held 7 bases outside the gene matches. Germline CDR1 and CDR2: GTSNPN and SVGIG (reference sequence). The CDR3 is 14 amino acids. The CDR3: CAWSLAGGSETQYF. The CDR3 DNA reads as TGTGCCTGGAGTTTGGCAGGGGGTTCAGAGACCCAGTACTTC.

This clonotype was recorded only once. J is TRBJ2-3 and V is TRBV20-1; 9 bases map to TRBD2. The CDR3 consists of 16 residues. Trimming took 6 bases from V and 3 from J; bases not matched to a gene: 13. Germline CDR1 and CDR2: DFQATT and SNEGSKA (reference sequence). The CDR3 coding sequence is TGCAGTGCATCAGGACAGTATAGCGGGAGAACAGATACGCAGTATTTT. Its translation is CSASGQYSGRTDTQYF.

This clonotype has more than one count but fewer than ten. The V call is TRBV30, the J call TRBJ2-7; D unclear. Trimming cost V 0 bases and J 0 bases, with 15 bases left between them. The CDR3 contains 16 residues. Germline CDR1 is GTSNPN and CDR2 is SVGIG (reference sequence). CDR3 nucleotides: TGTGCCTGGAGTGTAAGTGGGCCACACATCTCCTACGAGCAGTACTTC. Its protein product is CAWSVSGPHISYEQYF. Full variable domain (remainder filled in from reference TRBV30 and TRBJ2-7): SQTIHQWPATLVQPVGSPLSLECTVEGTSNPNLYWYRQAAGRGLQLLFYSVGIGQISSEVPQNLSASRPQDRQFILSSKKLLLSDSGFYLCAWSVSGPHISYEQYFGPGTRLTVT.

The rearrangement uses TRBV5-1 and TRBJ2-2, with a tentative D call TRBD1 (6 bases). CDR3 length: 14 amino acids. Germline-derived CDR1 and CDR2 are SGHRS and YFSETQ. Trimming pared 5 bases from V and 5 bases from J, leaving 13 bases between. As DNA, the CDR3 is TGCGCCAGCAGAAGGACAGCCATGACCGGGGAGCTGTTTTTT. It translates to CASRRTAMTGELFF.

The rearrangement uses TRBV29-1 and TRBJ2-5; possible D gene TRBD2, 6 bases. The V end was cut by 3 bases, the J end by 4 bases, with 6 bases between. CDR1 is SQVTM, CDR2 ANQGSEA, per germline. This CDR3 has 11 residues. The CDR3 protein is CSVDGGETQYF. The CDR3 coding sequence is TGCAGCGTTGACGGGGGAGAGACCCAGTACTTC.

The chain has TRBV4-1 and TRBJ2-2; the match to TRBD1 covers 11 bases. CDR1 and CDR2 from the germline V gene are MGHRA and YSYEKL. The CDR3 totals 16 residues. V was clipped by 5 bases and J by 6 bases; unmatched bases: 8. The CDR3, as DNA: TGCGCCAGCAGCTCTCCGGGACAGGGGGTCGCCGGGGAGCTGTTTTTT. It codes for CASSSPGQGVAGELFF.

The rearrangement links TRBV9 to TRBJ2-2, with D unresolved. Per the germline V gene, CDR1 is SGDLS and CDR2 is YYNGEE. The CDR3 sequence is 15 residues long. The V gene lost 0 bases and the J gene lost 5 bases, with 11 bases spanning the gap. CDR3 sequence: CASSVVEGKTGELFF. In DNA, the CDR3 is TGTGCCAGCAGCGTAGTCGAAGGGAAAACCGGGGAGCTGTTTTTT.

The table lists this clonotype with a count of one. The chain links TRBV4-1 to TRBJ1-1; the D is unclear. V lost 0 bases and J 2 bases, leaving 10 bases between the germline ends. Germline V gene sequence: CDR1 MGHRA, CDR2 YSYEKL. CDR3 size: 15 residues. The CDR3 is CASSQDPAINTEAFF. Here the CDR3 DNA reads TGCGCCAGCAGCCAAGATCCGGCGATAAACACTGAAGCTTTCTTT.